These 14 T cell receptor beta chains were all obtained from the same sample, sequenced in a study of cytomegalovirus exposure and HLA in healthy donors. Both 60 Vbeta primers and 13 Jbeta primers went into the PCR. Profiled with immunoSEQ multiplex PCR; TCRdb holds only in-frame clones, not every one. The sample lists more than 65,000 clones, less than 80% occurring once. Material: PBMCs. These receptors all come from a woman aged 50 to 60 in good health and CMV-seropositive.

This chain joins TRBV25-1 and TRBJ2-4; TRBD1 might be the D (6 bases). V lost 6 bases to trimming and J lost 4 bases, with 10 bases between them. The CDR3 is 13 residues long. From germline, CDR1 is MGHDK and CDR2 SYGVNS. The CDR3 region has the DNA TGTGCCAGCAGGGACGACAGGAAAAACATTCAGTACTTC. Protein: CASRDDRKNIQYF.

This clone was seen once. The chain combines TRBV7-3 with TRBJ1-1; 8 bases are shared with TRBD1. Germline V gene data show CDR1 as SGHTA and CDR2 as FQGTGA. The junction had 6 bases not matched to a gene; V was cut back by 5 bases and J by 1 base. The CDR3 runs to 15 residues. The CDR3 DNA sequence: TGTGCCAGCAGCAGAACAGGGGGGAGGAACACTGAAGCTTTCTTT. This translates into CASSRTGGRNTEAFF.

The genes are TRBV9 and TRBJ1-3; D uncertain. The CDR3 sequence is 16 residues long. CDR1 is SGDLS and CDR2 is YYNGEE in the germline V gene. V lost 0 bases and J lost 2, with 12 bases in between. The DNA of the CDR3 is TGTGCCAGCAGCGTAGAACAGCCCAAGGCTGGAAACACCATATATTTT. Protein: CASSVEQPKAGNTIYF.

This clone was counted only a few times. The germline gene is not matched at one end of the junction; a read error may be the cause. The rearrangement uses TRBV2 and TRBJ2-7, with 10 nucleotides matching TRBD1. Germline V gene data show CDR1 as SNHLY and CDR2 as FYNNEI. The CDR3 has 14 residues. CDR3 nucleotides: TGTGCCAGCAGCGAAGACAGGGGGCTTATCGAGCAGTACTTC. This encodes CASSEDRGLIEQYF.

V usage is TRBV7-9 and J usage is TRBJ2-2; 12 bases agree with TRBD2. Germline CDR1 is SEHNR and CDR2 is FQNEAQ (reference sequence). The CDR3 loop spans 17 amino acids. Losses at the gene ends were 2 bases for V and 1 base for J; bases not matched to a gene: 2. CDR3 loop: CASSLPTSGGNTGELFF. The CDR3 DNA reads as TGTGCCAGCAGCTTACCGACTAGCGGGGGGAACACCGGGGAGCTGTTTTTT.

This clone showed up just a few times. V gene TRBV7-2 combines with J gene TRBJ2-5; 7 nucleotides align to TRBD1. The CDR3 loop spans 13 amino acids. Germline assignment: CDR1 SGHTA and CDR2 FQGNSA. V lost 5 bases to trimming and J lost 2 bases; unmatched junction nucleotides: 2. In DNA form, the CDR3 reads TGTGCCAGCAGCCGGGACAGACAAGAGACCCAGTACTTC. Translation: CASSRDRQETQYF.

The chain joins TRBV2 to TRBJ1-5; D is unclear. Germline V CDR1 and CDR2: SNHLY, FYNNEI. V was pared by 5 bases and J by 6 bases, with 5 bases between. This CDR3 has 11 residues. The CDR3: CASSSGQPQHF. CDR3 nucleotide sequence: TGTGCCAGCAGTTCCGGTCAGCCCCAGCATTTT.

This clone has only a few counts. CDR3 sequence reads: CASKTGTGLSETQYF. As DNA, the CDR3 is TGTGCCAGTAAAACCGGGACAGGGTTATCGGAGACCCAGTACTTC. The chain joins TRBV19 to TRBJ2-5; 9 bases map to TRBD1. The V gene's germline CDR1 is LNHDA and CDR2 SQIVND (reference sequence). The CDR3 is made up of 15 amino acids. Trimming took 7 bases from V and 5 from J; bases not matched to a gene: 11.

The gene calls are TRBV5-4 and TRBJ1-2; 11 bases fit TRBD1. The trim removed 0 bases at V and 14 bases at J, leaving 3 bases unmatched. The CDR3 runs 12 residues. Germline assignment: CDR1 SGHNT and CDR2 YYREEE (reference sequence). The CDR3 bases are TGTGCCAGCAGCTTGGAGGACAGGGGGCATACCTTC. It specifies CASSLEDRGHTF.

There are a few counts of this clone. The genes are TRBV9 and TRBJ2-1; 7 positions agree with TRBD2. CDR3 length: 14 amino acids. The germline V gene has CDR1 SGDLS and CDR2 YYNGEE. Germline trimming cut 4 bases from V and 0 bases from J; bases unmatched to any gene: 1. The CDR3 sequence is CASSPGGSYNEQFF. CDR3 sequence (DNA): TGTGCCAGCAGCCCGGGGGGCTCCTACAATGAGCAGTTCTTC.

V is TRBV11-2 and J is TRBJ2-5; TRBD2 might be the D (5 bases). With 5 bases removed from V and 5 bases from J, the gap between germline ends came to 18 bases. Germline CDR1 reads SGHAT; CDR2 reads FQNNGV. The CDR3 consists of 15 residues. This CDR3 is CASSPRTGREETQYF. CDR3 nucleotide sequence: TGTGCCAGCAGCCCTAGGACTGGTAGGGAGGAGACCCAGTACTTC.

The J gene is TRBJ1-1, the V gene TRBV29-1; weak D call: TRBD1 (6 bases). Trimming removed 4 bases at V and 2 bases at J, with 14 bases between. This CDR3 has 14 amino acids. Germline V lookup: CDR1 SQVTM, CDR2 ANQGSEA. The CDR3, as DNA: TGCAGCGTTGCCCCACAGGGACCCAACACTGAAGCTTTCTTT. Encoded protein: CSVAPQGPNTEAFF.

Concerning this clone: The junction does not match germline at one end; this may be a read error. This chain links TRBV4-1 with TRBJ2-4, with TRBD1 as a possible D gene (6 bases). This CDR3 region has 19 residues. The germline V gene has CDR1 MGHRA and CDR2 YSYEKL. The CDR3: CASSLPNGRGGRAKNIRYF. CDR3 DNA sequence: TGCGCCAGCAGCCTCCCGAATGGCAGGGGTGGGCGCGCCAAAAACATTCGGTACTTC.

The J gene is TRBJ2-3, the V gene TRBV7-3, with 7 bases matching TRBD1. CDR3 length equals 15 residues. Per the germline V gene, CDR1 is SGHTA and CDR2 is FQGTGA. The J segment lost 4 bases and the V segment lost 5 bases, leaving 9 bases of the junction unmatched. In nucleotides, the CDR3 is TGTGCCAGCAGCCAACAGGGGAAGGAGTCAGATACGCAGTATTTT. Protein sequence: CASSQQGKESDTQYF.